These 27 T cell receptor beta chains came from one sample sequenced in a study of T cells in Graves' hyperthyroidism and ophthalmopathy. Amplified TCR beta CDR3 regions came from RNA transcripts. Carried out on the TCR CDR3, a first-round RT-PCR used the HTBI primer set. TCRdb itself ran the multiplex PCR reads through MiXCR, one entry per CDR3 protein. This table has about 400,000 distinct CDR3 sequences, 11% to 15% appearing once. Sequenced input: blood. The receptors stem from a middle-aged man with Graves' ophthalmopathy.

This clonotype appeared many times. V and J are TRBV15 and TRBJ2-7; 7 bases fit TRBD2. CDR1 and CDR2 from the germline V gene are LNHNV and YYDKDF (reference sequence). J gave up 4 bases and V 1 base, and 7 bases lay outside the gene matches. The CDR3 has 15 amino acids. The CDR3 spells CATSRGRGESYEQYF. The CDR3 DNA reads as TGTGCCACCAGCAGAGGACGGGGGGAATCATACGAGCAGTACTTC.

V gene TRBV29-1 combines with J gene TRBJ2-7; the D is unclear. CDR3 size: 12 residues. Trimming removed 5 bases at V and 0 bases at J, with 8 bases between. The V gene's germline CDR1 is SQVTM and CDR2 ANQGSEA. Here the CDR3 DNA reads TGCAGCGTTTCGATTCACTCCTACGAGCAGTACTTC. Translation gives CSVSIHSYEQYF.

This clonotype appeared many times. CDR3 nucleotides: TGTGCCAGCAGTAGGCGAGTCGGAAACACCATATATTTT. Its translation: CASSRRVGNTIYF. The rearrangement joins TRBV12-3 or TRBV12-4 to TRBJ1-3; no reliable D call. This CDR3 comprises 13 residues. V was cut by 5 bases and J by 4 bases, with 9 bases left in between.

This clonotype was found a few times. The chain combines TRBV12-3 or TRBV12-4 with TRBJ1-2, with 8 bases fitting TRBD1. This CDR3 is built from 15 residues. Unmatched junction bases numbered 11, after V lost 5 bases and J lost 6 bases. Written as DNA, the CDR3 is TGTGCCAGCAGTCTCCAATGGACAGGGAGAGATGGCTACACCTTC. Its translation: CASSLQWTGRDGYTF.

This clonotype was observed at least ten times. The gene calls are TRBV6-1 and TRBJ1-2; a weak D match, TRBD1 (6 bases). This CDR3 comprises 14 residues. The V gene lost 5 bases and the J gene lost 8 bases, with 18 bases spanning the gap. The V gene's germline CDR1 is MNHNS and CDR2 SASEGT. DNA of the CDR3: TGTGCCAGCAGTCCCCCCCCAGGTGGACAGGGCTACACCTTC. This sequence encodes CASSPPPGGQGYTF.

In its sample, this clonotype was seen many times. V gene TRBV10-3 combines with J gene TRBJ2-1, with 9 bases fitting TRBD2. CDR1 and CDR2 from the germline V gene are ENHRY and SYGVKD. CDR3 length: 17 amino acids. V gave up 3 bases and J gave up 0 bases; unmatched junction bases: 6. The CDR3 spells CAISDASGTRSYNEQFF. CDR3 sequence (DNA): TGTGCCATCAGTGATGCTAGCGGGACTCGCTCCTACAATGAGCAGTTCTTC.

In this sample, this clonotype turned up many times. The rearrangement joins TRBV6-1 to TRBJ1-5; 7 nucleotides match TRBD1. The length of the CDR3 is 17 residues. V lost 3 bases, J lost 0 bases, and 8 bases stayed unmatched. The germline CDR1 and CDR2 sequences are MNHNS and SASEGT. The CDR3 protein is CASSDNTGTDSNQPQHF. The CDR3 nucleotides read TGTGCCAGCAGTGACAACACCGGGACAGATAGCAATCAGCCCCAGCATTTT.

This clonotype was detected many times. The V call is TRBV7-9, the J call TRBJ1-2, with 9 bases matching TRBD1. This CDR3 is 16 amino acids long. Germline V gene sequence: CDR1 SEHNR, CDR2 FQNEAQ (reference sequence). The V gene end was trimmed by 1 base and the J gene end by 5 bases; junction bases not matched to a gene: 8. In nucleotides, the CDR3 is TGTGCCAGCAGCTTAGGAGGACAGGGGAAGTGGTATGGCTACACCTTC. Translating it yields CASSLGGQGKWYGYTF.

This clonotype turned up a few times. V is TRBV5-4 and J is TRBJ2-5, with 8 positions matching TRBD2. The V and J ends lost 5 bases and 0 bases, in that order; junction bases with no gene match: 6. Looked up from germline, CDR1 is SGHNT and CDR2 is YYREEE (reference sequence). The CDR3 runs 15 residues. The CDR3 region has the DNA TGTGCCAGCAGTTGGGGACTAGGGAACCAAGAGACCCAGTACTTC. Translation gives CASSWGLGNQETQYF.

The genes are TRBV7-8 and TRBJ2-2; 7 bases match TRBD1. Germline CDR1 is SGHVS and CDR2 is FQNEAQ. The CDR3 has 14 amino acids. V dropped 5 bases and J dropped 11; count of bases not matched to a gene: 11. In nucleotides, the CDR3 is TGTGCCAGCAGCATGGGACAGCTCGAGTTAGAGCTGTTTTTT. It yields the protein CASSMGQLELELFF.

This clonotype was counted a few times. V and J are TRBV29-1 and TRBJ2-3; TRBD2 matches at 7 bases. J lost 7 bases, V lost 4 bases, and 14 bases had no gene match. The germline gives CDR1 SQVTM, CDR2 ANQGSEA. The CDR3 spans 15 residues. CDR3 loop: CSVGGIAGEGYTQYF. CDR3 DNA: TGCAGCGTTGGGGGCATTGCGGGAGAGGGGTATACGCAGTATTTT.

This clonotype was seen repeatedly, ten times or more. This chain uses TRBV7-2 with TRBJ2-3, with 9 bases aligning to TRBD2. The junction had 5 bases not matched to a gene; V was cut back by 3 bases and J by 4 bases. The CDR3 covers 15 residues. Germline values: CDR1 SGHTA, CDR2 FQGNSA. The CDR3 here is CASSLAGGPADTQYF. The CDR3 bases are TGTGCCAGCAGCTTGGCGGGAGGGCCGGCAGATACGCAGTATTTT. Full variable domain (outside the CDR3, taken from reference TRBV7-2 and TRBJ2-3): GAGVSQSPSNKVTEKGKDVELRCDPISGHTALYWYRQSLGQGLEFLIYFQGNSAPDKSGLPSDRFSAERTGGSVSTLTIQRTQQEDSAVYLCASSLAGGPADTQYFGPGTRLTVL.

This clonotype was observed many times. The chain has TRBV4-2 and TRBJ2-5; D is unresolved. The CDR3 is made up of 14 amino acids. Germline assignment: CDR1 LGHNA and CDR2 YNFKEQ. Trimming shortened V by 0 bases and J by 7 bases, and 12 bases separated the two germline ends. CDR3 bases: TGTGCCAGCAGCCAAGATAGGGTAGATGCGACCCAGTACTTC. This encodes CASSQDRVDATQYF.

This clonotype occurred many times. This chain connects TRBV4-1 to TRBJ2-7; D is unresolved. V gave up 0 bases and J gave up 2 bases, with 8 bases separating them. CDR1 is MGHRA and CDR2 is YSYEKL in the germline V gene. The CDR3 covers 14 residues. As DNA, the CDR3 is TGCGCCAGCAGCCAAGATTTGCAAGCCTACGAGCAGTACTTC. This encodes CASSQDLQAYEQYF.

There are a few counts of this clonotype. The chain has TRBV5-1 and TRBJ2-4; 8 nucleotides agree with TRBD1. The length of the CDR3 is 14 residues. Germline CDR1 reads SGHRS; CDR2 reads YFSETQ. V trimming: 4 bases; J trimming: 8 bases; junction bases outside the gene matches: 8. CDR3 DNA: TGCGCCAGCAGCACTGGACAGGGAAGGGACATTCAGTACTTC. Protein sequence: CASSTGQGRDIQYF.

This clonotype was recorded many times. J is TRBJ2-4 and V is TRBV6-1; TRBD1 aligns across 7 bases. J gave up 8 bases and V 6 bases, and 7 bases lay outside the gene matches. Germline CDR1 and CDR2: MNHNS and SASEGT. The CDR3 totals 13 residues. The chain's CDR3 is CASRYRGGDIQYF. CDR3 nucleotides: TGTGCCAGCAGGTACAGGGGTGGCGACATTCAGTACTTC.

Ten or more counts support this clonotype. This sequence joins TRBV12-3 or TRBV12-4 and TRBJ2-1; D is uncertain. CDR3 size: 11 residues. Trimming shortened V by 7 bases and J by 10 bases, and 11 bases separated the two germline ends. The CDR3 loop reads CASTGVVEQFF. The CDR3 nucleotides are TGTGCCAGCACTGGAGTCGTCGAGCAGTTCTTC.

This clonotype was seen a few times. The V call is TRBV28, the J call TRBJ1-1; D gene uncertain. The germline V gene encodes CDR1 MDHEN and CDR2 SYDVKM. The CDR3 runs to 12 residues. V lost 3 bases to trimming and J lost 7 bases, with 9 bases between them. The CDR3 spells CASSFGDREAFF. The DNA for the CDR3 is TGTGCCAGCAGTTTTGGGGATCGTGAAGCTTTCTTT.

This clonotype showed up many times. The chain employs TRBV12-5 and TRBJ2-7; the D is unclear. V was pared by 2 bases and J by 4 bases, with 3 bases between. There are 11 residues in the CDR3. From germline, CDR1 is LGHNT and CDR2 FRNRAP. Here the CDR3 DNA reads TGTGCTAGTGGTTTGTGGTACGAGCAGTACTTC. It translates to CASGLWYEQYF.

The chain recombines TRBV7-2 with TRBJ2-7; weak D call: TRBD2 (5 bases). With 7 bases removed from V and 2 bases from J, the gap between germline ends came to 18 bases. The CDR3 covers 15 residues. The germline CDR1 and CDR2 sequences are SGHTA and FQGNSA. CDR3 bases: TGTGCCAGCACCCCGTCGATCGGGGTTCCCTACGAGCAGTACTTC. Its translation: CASTPSIGVPYEQYF. Supplemented by reference TRBV7-2 and TRBJ2-7, the full variable domain reads GAGVSQSPSNKVTEKGKDVELRCDPISGHTALYWYRQSLGQGLEFLIYFQGNSAPDKSGLPSDRFSAERTGGSVSTLTIQRTQQEDSAVYLCASTPSIGVPYEQYFGPGTRLTVT.

At least ten counts were recorded for this clonotype. The chain carries TRBV11-3 and TRBJ2-5, with D unclear. The CDR3 sequence is 14 residues long. Trimming removed 5 bases from V and 5 bases from J, with 15 bases in between. The V gene's germline CDR1 is SGHNT and CDR2 YENEEA. CDR3: CASSLSNGAETQYF. CDR3 bases: TGTGCCAGCAGCCTGTCCAACGGAGCGGAGACCCAGTACTTC. The full variable domain, completed using reference TRBV11-3 and TRBJ2-5, is EAGVVQSPRYKIIEKKQPVAFWCNPISGHNTLYWYLQNLGQGPELLIRYENEEAVDDSQLPKDRFSAERLKGVDSTLKIQPAELGDSAVYLCASSLSNGAETQYFGPGTRLLVL.

Here the CDR3 reads CSAIRALGTEAFF. The CDR3 region has the DNA TGCAGTGCTATCAGGGCGCTGGGCACTGAAGCTTTCTTT. The chain links TRBV20-1 to TRBJ1-1; D might be TRBD1 (5 bases). The CDR3 is 13 residues long. Looked up from germline, CDR1 is DFQATT and CDR2 is SNEGSKA (reference sequence). V was pared by 4 bases and J by 4 bases, with 13 bases between.

The chain is built from TRBV15 and TRBJ2-4; 7 bases fit TRBD2. Per the germline V gene, CDR1 is LNHNV and CDR2 is YYDKDF (reference sequence). V lost 3 bases, J lost 3 bases, and 5 bases stayed unmatched. CDR3 length: 15 amino acids. The CDR3 protein is CATSSQREGKNIQYF. As DNA, the CDR3 is TGTGCCACCAGCAGTCAGAGGGAGGGCAAAAACATTCAGTACTTC.

At least ten counts were recorded for this clonotype. The chain combines TRBV28 with TRBJ1-1; no clear D. The CDR3 loop spans 13 amino acids. Germline CDR1 is MDHEN and CDR2 is SYDVKM. V dropped 5 bases and J dropped 6 bases, with 13 bases sitting between them. The CDR3 DNA reads TGTGCCAGCAGTCCCATGACCACTTCTGAAGCTTTCTTT. Amino acids: CASSPMTTSEAFF.

Remarks on this clonotype: At one end, the junction sequence differs from germline, possibly due to a read error. V gene TRBV7-9 combines with J gene TRBJ2-7, with D possibly TRBD2 on 6 matching bases. The CDR3 has 15 amino acids. Germline V gene lookup returns CDR1 SEHNR and CDR2 FQNEAQ (reference sequence). CDR3 coding DNA: TGCGCCAGCAGCCAAGAGATCGGAGGGGCCTACGAGCAGTACTTC. Amino acids: CASSQEIGGAYEQYF.

This clonotype has a count of ten or more. This sequence joins TRBV11-2 and TRBJ1-2; D is unresolved. CDR1 and CDR2 (germline): SGHAT, FQNNGV. The CDR3 runs to 15 residues. Trimming stripped 4 bases from V and 5 bases from J, with 17 bases between. CDR3 region: CASSSQTRVLYGYTF. For the CDR3, the DNA is TGTGCCAGCAGCTCTCAGACCCGGGTGTTATATGGCTACACCTTC.

This clonotype has ten or more counts. The V call is TRBV20-1, the J call TRBJ2-1; D is perhaps TRBD2 (5 bases). Germline assignment: CDR1 DFQATT and CDR2 SNEGSKA (reference sequence). The CDR3 has 15 amino acids. With 3 bases removed from V and 3 bases from J, the gap between germline ends came to 15 bases. The DNA for the CDR3 is TGCAGTGCTAGGGAGGCGAACTTAGACTACAATGAGCAGTTCTTC. It is translated as CSAREANLDYNEQFF.